The rows below give T cell receptor beta chains drawn from one sample of a study of blood T cell repertoires in COVID-19. Data came from immunoSEQ multiplex PCR; TCRdb stores just in-frame clones and leaves some out. The repertoire includes some 91,000 clones, less than 85% of them detected once, and 9.5% to 12% sits in the top ten. The specimen was peripheral blood. The receptors here all came from a human donor in a cohort sampled during active COVID-19. CDR3s include the opening cysteine and the closing phenylalanine or tryptophan. The order of the fields is D gene, V gene, J gene, clone size, CDR3 protein, CDR3 DNA. A D gene is named only where the DNA matches it firmly. Clone size is stated in some rows and not others, as once, few, many or a class when expanded.

>TRBD1|TRBV19|TRBJ1-5|few
CASRDQGAALLSNQPQHF
TGTGCCAGTAGGGATCAGGGGGCTGCCCTATTGAGCAATCAGCCCCAGCATTTT
>.|TRBV20-1|TRBJ1-2|.
CSASRGGLGYTF
TGCAGTGCTAGTAGGGGGGGATTGGGCTACACCTTC
>TRBD2|TRBV11-2|TRBJ2-7|.
CASSLPGLAAYEQYF
TGTGCCAGCAGCTTACCGGGACTAGCGGCCTACGAGCAGTACTTC
>.|TRBV5-1|TRBJ2-7|.
CASSLGAPGLSSYEQYF
TGCGCCAGCAGCTTGGGAGCGCCGGGACTCAGCTCCTACGAGCAGTACTTC
>TRBD1|TRBV4-1|TRBJ2-3|.
CASSQSLQGATTDTQYF
TGCGCCAGCAGCCAAAGTCTGCAGGGGGCAACCACAGATACGCAGTATTTT
>TRBD1|TRBV3-1/TRBV3-2|TRBJ1-5|.
CASSQGTGFSNQPQHF
TGTGCCAGCAGCCAGGGGACAGGGTTTAGCAATCAGCCCCAGCATTTT
>.|TRBV28|TRBJ1-2|.
CASSFGPGKNYGYTF
TGTGCCAGCAGTTTTGGTCCCGGGAAAAACTATGGCTACACCTTC
>.|TRBV5-4|TRBJ2-3|.
CASSLRTETDTQYF
TGTGCCAGCAGCTTGCGGACAGAAACAGATACGCAGTATTTT
>TRBD1|TRBV7-9|TRBJ2-3|.
CASSLTGGTDTQYF
TGTGCCAGCAGTCTGACAGGGGGCACAGATACGCAGTATTTT
>TRBD2|TRBV7-2|TRBJ2-3|.
CASSFVGGTTDTQYF
TGTGCCAGCAGCTTCGTCGGGGGGACCACAGATACGCAGTATTTT
>.|TRBV28|TRBJ1-2|.
CASSSQASGYTF
TGTGCCAGCAGTTCGCAGGCCTCTGGCTACACCTTC
>.|TRBV5-1|TRBJ2-4|.
CASSLGVVKNIQYF
TGCGCCAGCAGCTTGGGAGTTGTCAAAAACATTCAGTACTTC
>TRBD1|TRBV27|TRBJ2-7|few
CASSSQGNEQYF
TGTGCCAGCAGTTCACAGGGGAACGAGCAGTACTTC
>.|TRBV19|TRBJ2-5|.
CASMEQETQYF
TGTGCCAGTATGGAGCAAGAGACCCAGTACTTC
>TRBD2|TRBV4-2|TRBJ2-5|.
CASSRPAGTSGQETQYF
TGTGCCAGCAGCCGCCCCGCCGGGACTAGCGGACAAGAGACCCAGTACTTC